The 11 T cell receptor beta chains in this list originate from one sample, sequenced in a study of T-cell memory formation after mild COVID-19. Each CDR3 protein is one row after TCRdb ran MiXCR on the 5' RACE reads. This table has 500,000 to 600,000 distinct CDR3 sequences, approximately 18% appearing once. Sample: PBMCs or a T cell subset sorted from them (not recorded which). The source of these receptors is an adult woman who had mild COVID-19 (a few samples of this study predate the infection). Cell type and time point are not known.

This sequence joins TRBV20-1 and TRBJ1-6; possible D gene TRBD1, 6 bases. The CDR3 contains 14 residues. Trimming took off 2 bases at V and 4 bases at J, with 9 bases between the two ends. From germline, CDR1 is DFQATT and CDR2 SNEGSKA (reference sequence). CDR3 sequence reads: CSARTGQYNSPLHF. CDR3 nucleotides: TGCAGTGCTAGAACGGGACAATATAATTCACCCCTCCACTTT.

This clonotype was observed a few times. This chain joins TRBV4-3 and TRBJ1-2, with TRBD1 identical over 7 bases. In germline, CDR1 is LGHNA, CDR2 YSLEER. After removal of 1 base from V and 3 bases from J, the junction contained 5 bases not matched to a gene. The length of the CDR3 is 15 residues. The CDR3 sequence: CASSQGEGAHYGYTF. CDR3 bases: TGCGCCAGCAGCCAAGGCGAGGGGGCCCACTATGGCTACACCTTC.

The chain employs TRBV12-3 or TRBV12-4 and TRBJ2-1; no definite D call. The V end lost 6 bases, the J end lost 10 bases, and 13 bases lay between the germline ends. The CDR3 totals 12 residues. For the CDR3, the DNA is TGTGCCAGCAGCCACACGTCCGGGGAGCAGTTCTTC. Translation: CASSHTSGEQFF.

The chain employs TRBV6-2 or TRBV6-3 and TRBJ2-7, with unresolved D. The CDR3 spans 12 residues. The V gene lost 9 bases and the J gene lost 0 bases, with 9 bases spanning the gap. Germline CDR1 and CDR2: MNHEY and SVGEGT. CDR3: CASRFDSYEQYF. DNA of the CDR3: TGTGCCAGTCGGTTTGACTCCTACGAGCAGTACTTC.

The chain combines TRBV5-1 with TRBJ1-1; possible D gene TRBD1, 5 bases. Germline V lookup: CDR1 SGHRS, CDR2 YFSETQ. V was clipped by 3 bases and J by 7 bases, with 16 bases between them. The CDR3 totals 14 residues. CDR3 protein: CASSSFDRLVEAFF. DNA of the CDR3: TGCGCCAGCAGCTCGTTTGACAGACTTGTTGAAGCTTTCTTT.

This chain connects TRBV7-7 to TRBJ2-3, with D maybe TRBD2 (5 bases). Germline values: CDR1 SSHAT, CDR2 FNYEAQ (reference sequence). CDR3 length equals 15 residues. V lost 4 bases and J lost 4, with 15 bases in between. The CDR3, as DNA: TGTGCCAGCAGCTCCTCTGGGCTAGCCTCAGATACGCAGTATTTT. This gives the protein CASSSSGLASDTQYF. The full variable domain, its missing parts supplied by reference TRBV7-7 and TRBJ2-3, is GAGVSQSPRYKVTKRGQDVTLRCDPISSHATLYWYQQALGQGPEFLTYFNYEAQPDKSGLPSDRFSAERPEGSISTLTIQRTEQRDSAMYRCASSSSGLASDTQYFGPGTRLTVL.

The genes are TRBV20-1 and TRBJ2-5; D is unclear. Germline assignment: CDR1 DFQATT and CDR2 SNEGSKA (reference sequence). V was pared by 5 bases and J by 4 bases, with 11 bases between. There are 12 residues in the CDR3. DNA for the CDR3: TGCAGTGCTCCCGTCTCAGGAGAGACCCAGTACTTC. Translation gives CSAPVSGETQYF.

The chain links TRBV3-1 to TRBJ1-2; tentatively, D is TRBD1 (6 bases). The V end lost 3 bases, the J end lost 8 bases, and 19 bases lay between the germline ends. CDR1 and CDR2 from the germline V gene are LGHDT and YNNKEL (reference sequence). The CDR3 runs to 15 residues. The CDR3 loop reads CASSQGGFRGRGYTF. Written as DNA, the CDR3 is TGTGCCAGCAGCCAGGGTGGTTTCAGGGGCCGCGGCTACACCTTC.

This clonotype turned up a few times. The CDR3 coding sequence is TGTGCCACCAGTGACCGAGCGAAACCGGGACAGTATTTCTATGAGCAGTTCTTC. It is translated as CATSDRAKPGQYFYEQFF. This chain links TRBV24-1 with TRBJ2-1; 7 bases agree with TRBD1. Germline CDR1 reads KGHDR; CDR2 reads SFDVKD. The CDR3 spans 18 residues. The V gene end was trimmed by 4 bases and the J gene end by 8 bases; junction bases not matched to a gene: 19.

There are many counts of this clonotype. The CDR3 is CASSLARAMAYEQYF. In DNA form, the CDR3 reads TGTGCCAGCAGCTTGGCCAGGGCCATGGCCTACGAGCAGTACTTC. This chain uses TRBV5-6 with TRBJ2-7; a possible D gene is TRBD1 (5 bases). With 0 bases removed from V and 2 bases from J, the gap between germline ends came to 12 bases. CDR3 length equals 15 residues. Germline V lookup: CDR1 SGHDT, CDR2 YYEEEE.

This clonotype was counted only a few times. This rearrangement joins TRBV10-3 to TRBJ2-7, with 9 bases identical to TRBD1. CDR3 length: 15 amino acids. With V trimmed by 6 bases and J by 6 bases, 12 bases remained unmatched. Per the germline V gene, CDR1 is ENHRY and CDR2 is SYGVKD. The DNA for the CDR3 is TGTGCCATCAGGTTGGGCGGGACAGGGAACCCCGAGCAGTACTTC. It encodes CAIRLGGTGNPEQYF.